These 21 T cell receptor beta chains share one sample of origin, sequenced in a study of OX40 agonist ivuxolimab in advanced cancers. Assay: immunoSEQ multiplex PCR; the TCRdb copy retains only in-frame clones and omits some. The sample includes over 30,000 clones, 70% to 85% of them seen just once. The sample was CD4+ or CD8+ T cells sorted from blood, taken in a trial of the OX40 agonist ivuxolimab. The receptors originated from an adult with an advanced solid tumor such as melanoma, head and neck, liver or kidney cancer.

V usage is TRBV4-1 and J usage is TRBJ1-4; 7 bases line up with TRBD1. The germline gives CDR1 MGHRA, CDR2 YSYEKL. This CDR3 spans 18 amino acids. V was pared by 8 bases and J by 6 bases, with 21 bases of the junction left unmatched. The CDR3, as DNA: TGCGCCAGCCGTCCACTGAGGGGGCAATTCAGAATTGATGAAAAACTGTTTTTT. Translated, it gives CASRPLRGQFRIDEKLFF.

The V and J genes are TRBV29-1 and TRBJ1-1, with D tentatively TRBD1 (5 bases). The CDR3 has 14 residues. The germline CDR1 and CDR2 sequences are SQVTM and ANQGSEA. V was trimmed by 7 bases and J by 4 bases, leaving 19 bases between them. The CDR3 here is CSGERGGLGTEAFF. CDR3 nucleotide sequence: TGCAGCGGGGAGAGGGGAGGGTTGGGCACTGAAGCTTTCTTT.

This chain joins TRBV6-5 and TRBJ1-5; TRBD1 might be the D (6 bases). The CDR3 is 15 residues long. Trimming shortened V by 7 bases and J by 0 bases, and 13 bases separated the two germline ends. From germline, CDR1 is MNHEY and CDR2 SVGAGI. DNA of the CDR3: TGTGCCAGCAACGACAGGACGTATAGCAATCAGCCCCAGCATTTT. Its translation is CASNDRTYSNQPQHF.

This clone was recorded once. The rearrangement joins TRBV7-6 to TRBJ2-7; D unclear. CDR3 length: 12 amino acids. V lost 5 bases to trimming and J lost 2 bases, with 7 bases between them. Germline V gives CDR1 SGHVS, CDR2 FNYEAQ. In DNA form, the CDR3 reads TGTGCCAGCAGCCAGACCACCTACGAGCAGTACTTC. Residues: CASSQTTYEQYF.

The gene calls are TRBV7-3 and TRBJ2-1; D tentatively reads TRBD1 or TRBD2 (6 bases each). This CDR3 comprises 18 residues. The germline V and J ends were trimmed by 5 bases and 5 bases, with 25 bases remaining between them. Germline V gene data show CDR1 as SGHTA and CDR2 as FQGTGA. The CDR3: CASSPIKSVGGPHNEQFF. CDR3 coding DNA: TGTGCCAGCAGCCCCATCAAGTCTGTTGGGGGGCCGCACAATGAGCAGTTCTTC.

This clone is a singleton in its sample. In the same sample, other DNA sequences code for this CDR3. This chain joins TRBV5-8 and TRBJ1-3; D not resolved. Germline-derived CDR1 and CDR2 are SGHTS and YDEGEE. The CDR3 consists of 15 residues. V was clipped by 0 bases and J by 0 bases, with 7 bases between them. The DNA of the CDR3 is TGTGCCAGCAGCTTGGACGGCGGCTCTGGAAACACCATATATTTT. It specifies CASSLDGGSGNTIYF.

The CDR3 protein is CASSQTFISALGNTIYF. Written as DNA, the CDR3 is TGCGCCAGCAGTCAAACGTTTATATCTGCTCTTGGGAACACCATATATTTT. The chain joins TRBV23-1 to TRBJ1-3; D remains ambiguous. TRBV23-1 is annotated as an ORF whose role is uncertain. V was clipped by 2 bases and J by 7 bases, with 21 bases between them. The CDR3 runs 17 residues.

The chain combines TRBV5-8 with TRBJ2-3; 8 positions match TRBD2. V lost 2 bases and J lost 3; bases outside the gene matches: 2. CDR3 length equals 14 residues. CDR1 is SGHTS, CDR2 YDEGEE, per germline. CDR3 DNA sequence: TGTGCCAGCAGCTTTGGACTAGCAACAGATACGCAGTATTTT. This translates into CASSFGLATDTQYF.

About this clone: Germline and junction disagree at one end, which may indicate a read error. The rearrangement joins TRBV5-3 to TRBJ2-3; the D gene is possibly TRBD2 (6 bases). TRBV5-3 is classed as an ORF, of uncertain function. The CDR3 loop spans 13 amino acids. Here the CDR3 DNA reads TGTGCCAGCAGCTGGCGGGGTTCGGATACGCAGTATTTT. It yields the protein CASSWRGSDTQYF.

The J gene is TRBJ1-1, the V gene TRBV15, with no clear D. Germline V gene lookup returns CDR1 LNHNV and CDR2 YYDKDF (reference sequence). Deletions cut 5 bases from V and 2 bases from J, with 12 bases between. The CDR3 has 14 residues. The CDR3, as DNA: TGTGCCACCAGCCGGGATTACGGTAACACTGAAGCTTTCTTT. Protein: CATSRDYGNTEAFF.

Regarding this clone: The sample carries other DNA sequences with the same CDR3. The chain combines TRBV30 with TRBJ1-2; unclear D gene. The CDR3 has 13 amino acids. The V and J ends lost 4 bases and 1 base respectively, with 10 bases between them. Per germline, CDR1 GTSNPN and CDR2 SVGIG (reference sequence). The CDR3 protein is CAWTGYLNYGYTF. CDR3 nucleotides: TGTGCCTGGACAGGTTACCTTAACTATGGCTACACCTTC. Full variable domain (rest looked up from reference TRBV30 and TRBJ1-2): SQTIHQWPATLVQPVGSPLSLECTVEGTSNPNLYWYRQAAGRGLQLLFYSVGIGQISSEVPQNLSASRPQDRQFILSSKKLLLSDSGFYLCAWTGYLNYGYTFGSGTRLTVV.

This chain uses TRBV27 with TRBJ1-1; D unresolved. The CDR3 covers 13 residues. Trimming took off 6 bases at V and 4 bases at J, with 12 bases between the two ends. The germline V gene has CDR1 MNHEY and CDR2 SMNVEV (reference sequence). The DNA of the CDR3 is TGTGCCAGCAGCCCCGTGGGAAGCACTGAAGCTTTCTTT. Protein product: CASSPVGSTEAFF.

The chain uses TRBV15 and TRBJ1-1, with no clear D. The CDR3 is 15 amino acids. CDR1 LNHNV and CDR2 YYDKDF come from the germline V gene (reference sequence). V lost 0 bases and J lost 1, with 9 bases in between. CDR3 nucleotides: TGTGCCACCAGCAGAGAGGGTCGGAAGAACACTGAAGCTTTCTTT. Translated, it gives CATSREGRKNTEAFF.

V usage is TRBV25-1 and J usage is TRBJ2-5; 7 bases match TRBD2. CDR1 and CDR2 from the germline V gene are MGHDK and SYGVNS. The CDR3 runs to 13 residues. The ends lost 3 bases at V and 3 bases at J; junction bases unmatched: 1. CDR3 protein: CASSEGGEETQYF. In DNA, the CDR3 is TGTGCCAGCAGTGAGGGAGGGGAAGAGACCCAGTACTTC.

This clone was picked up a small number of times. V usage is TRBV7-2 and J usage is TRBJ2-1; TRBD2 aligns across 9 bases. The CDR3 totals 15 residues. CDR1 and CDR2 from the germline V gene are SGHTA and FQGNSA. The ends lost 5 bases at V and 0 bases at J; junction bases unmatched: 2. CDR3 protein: CASSISGGSYNEQFF. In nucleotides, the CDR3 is TGTGCCAGCAGCATTAGCGGGGGCTCCTACAATGAGCAGTTCTTC.

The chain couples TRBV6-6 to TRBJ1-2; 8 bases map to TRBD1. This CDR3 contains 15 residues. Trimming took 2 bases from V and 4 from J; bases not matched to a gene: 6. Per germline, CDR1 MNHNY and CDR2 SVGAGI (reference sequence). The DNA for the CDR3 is TGTGCCAGCAGTTACGCGGGACAGGACAGCTATGGCTACACCTTC. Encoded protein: CASSYAGQDSYGYTF.

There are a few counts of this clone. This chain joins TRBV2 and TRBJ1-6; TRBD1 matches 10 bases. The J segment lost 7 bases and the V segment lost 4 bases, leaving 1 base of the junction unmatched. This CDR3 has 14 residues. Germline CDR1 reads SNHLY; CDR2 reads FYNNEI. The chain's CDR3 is CASSGQGANSPLHF. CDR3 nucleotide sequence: TGTGCCAGCAGTGGACAGGGGGCGAATTCACCCCTCCACTTT.

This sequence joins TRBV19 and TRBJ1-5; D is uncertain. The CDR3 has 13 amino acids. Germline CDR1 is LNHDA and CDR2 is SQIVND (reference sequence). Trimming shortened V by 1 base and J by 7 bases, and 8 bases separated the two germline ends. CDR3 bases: TGTGCCAGTAGTATAGCGGGAAGGCAGCCCCAGCATTTT. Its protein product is CASSIAGRQPQHF.

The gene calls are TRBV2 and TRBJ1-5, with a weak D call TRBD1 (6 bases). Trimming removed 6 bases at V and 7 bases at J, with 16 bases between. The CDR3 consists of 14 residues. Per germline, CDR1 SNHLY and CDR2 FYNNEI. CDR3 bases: TGTGCCAGCAGCCGAGGGGGGGGGTGGCAGCCCCAGCATTTT. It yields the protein CASSRGGGWQPQHF. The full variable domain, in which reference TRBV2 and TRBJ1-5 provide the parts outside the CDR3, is EPEVTQTPSHQVTQMGQEVILRCVPISNHLYFYWYRQILGQKVEFLVSFYNNEISEKSEIFDDQFSVERPDGSNFTLKIRSTKLEDSAMYFCASSRGGGWQPQHFGDGTRLSIL.

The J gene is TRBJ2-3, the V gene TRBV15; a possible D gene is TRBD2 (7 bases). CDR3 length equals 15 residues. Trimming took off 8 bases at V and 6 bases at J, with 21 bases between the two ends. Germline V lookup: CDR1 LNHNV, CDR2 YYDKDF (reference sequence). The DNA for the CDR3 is TGTGCCACCGGCCGGAGTAGGGGGGGAGCTGATACGCAGTATTTT. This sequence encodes CATGRSRGGADTQYF.

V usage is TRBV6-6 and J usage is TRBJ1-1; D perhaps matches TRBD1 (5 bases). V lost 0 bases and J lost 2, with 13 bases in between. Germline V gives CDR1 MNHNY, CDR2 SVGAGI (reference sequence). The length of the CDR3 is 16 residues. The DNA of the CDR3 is TGTGCCAGCAGTTACTCCCCTCAGGGCCCCAACACTGAAGCTTTCTTT. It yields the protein CASSYSPQGPNTEAFF.